The rows below give T cell receptor beta chains drawn from one sample of a study of blood T cell repertoires in COVID-19. The repertoire was sequenced with immunoSEQ multiplex PCR; TCRdb's copy has only in-frame clones and lacks some. The sample includes about 91,000 clones, 75% to 85% of them seen just once. The material sequenced was peripheral blood. The receptors stem from a man in his 70s with acute or convalescent COVID-19. Each CDR3 is given with its conserved first and last residue. The D gene is left open where the match is weak. Size values are once, few and many counts, or a class for expanded clones, and some rows have none.

clone_size	d_call	j_call	v_call	cdr3_aa	cdr3_nt
-	TRBD2	TRBJ2-3	TRBV5-3	CARSLEGGRAFRDTQYF	TGTGCCAGAAGCTTGGAAGGCGGGAGGGCCTTTAGGGATACGCAGTATTTT
once	TRBD1	TRBJ1-2	TRBV9	CASSVATRTGGDYGYTF	TGTGCCAGCAGCGTAGCTACAAGGACAGGGGGCGACTATGGCTACACCTTC
-	-	TRBJ2-2	TRBV5-1	CASSLEAGTGELFF	TGCGCCAGCAGCTTGGAGGCAGGCACCGGGGAGCTGTTTTTT
-	-	TRBJ2-7	TRBV5-4	CASSQGSYEQYF	TGTGCCAGCAGTCAGGGCTCCTACGAGCAGTACTTC
-	TRBD1	TRBJ1-2	TRBV7-3	CASSPGTGLNYGYTF	TGTGCCAGCAGCCCCGGGACAGGGCTTAACTATGGCTACACCTTC
-	TRBD1	TRBJ1-6	TRBV27	CASSLTTGGTYNSPLHF	TGTGCCAGCAGTTTAACGACAGGGGGAACTTATAATTCACCCCTCCACTTT
-	-	TRBJ2-1	TRBV13	CASSLKRRGEQFF	TGTGCCAGCAGCTTAAAACGGCGGGGTGAGCAGTTCTTC
-	-	TRBJ2-7	TRBV4-2	CASSQVRDYEQYF	TGTGCCAGCAGCCAAGTTCGGGATTACGAGCAGTACTTC
-	-	TRBJ2-1	TRBV2	CASSPEVGDEQFF	TGTGCCAGCAGTCCCGAAGTAGGGGATGAGCAGTTCTTC
-	-	TRBJ2-7	TRBV4-1	CASSQDLPSYEQYF	TGCGCCAGCAGCCAAGATCTTCCGAGCTACGAGCAGTACTTC
-	TRBD1	TRBJ2-7	TRBV27	CASSSPTGTADYEQYF	TGTGCCAGCAGTTCCCCGACCGGGACAGCGGACTACGAGCAGTACTTC
once	-	TRBJ1-3	TRBV30	CAWGNYRASSGNTIYF	TGTGCCTGGGGTAACTACAGGGCTAGCTCTGGAAACACCATATATTTT
-	-	TRBJ2-6	TRBV30	CAWTPNRAGANVLTF	TGTGCCTGGACCCCCAACAGGGCTGGGGCCAACGTCCTGACTTTC
-	TRBD1	TRBJ1-2	TRBV7-2	CASTKDRLYGYTF	TGTGCCAGCACTAAGGACAGGTTATATGGCTACACCTTC